The T cell receptor beta chain described here comes from a study of blood T cell repertoires in COVID-19. Study-level background: Collection of acute and convalescent COVID-19 samples took place in the United States, Italy and Spain.

The CDR3 is made up of 13 amino acids. Germline V gene lookup returns CDR1 SGHRS and CDR2 YFSETQ. V was pared by 4 bases and J by 4 bases, with 2 bases of the junction left unmatched. Here immunoSEQ multiplex PCR was the method, and the copy in TCRdb shows in-frame clones only, minus some. The data hold fewer than 150,000 clones, with less than 90% observed a single time. The receptor was derived from a man between 70 and 80 years old who had recovered from COVID-19. The V call is TRBV5-1, the J call TRBJ2-7; 10 bases fit TRBD1. Sample: peripheral blood. The CDR3, as DNA: TGCGCCAGCAGCCGGGACAGGGGTTACGAGCAGTACTTC. This gives the protein CASSRDRGYEQYF.